Shown below are 16 T cell receptor beta chains from a single sample sequenced in a study of early T cells in non-severe SARS-CoV-2 infection. One entry per CDR3 protein, called by TCRdb with MiXCR from the 5' RACE reads. The table records around 50,000 distinct CDR3 sequences, over 10% of them present only once. The sample taken for sequencing was whole blood. These receptors originate from an adult who was a healthcare worker with PCR-confirmed SARS-CoV-2 infection or an uninfected control (not recorded which).

The chain employs TRBV7-6 and TRBJ2-7; 11 bases match TRBD1. This CDR3 has 14 amino acids. The ends lost 4 bases at V and 4 bases at J; junction bases unmatched: 3. From germline, CDR1 is SGHVS and CDR2 FNYEAQ. The CDR3 loop is CASSSGTGGYEQYF. CDR3 nucleotides: TGTGCCAGCAGCTCCGGGACAGGGGGTTACGAGCAGTACTTC.

This clonotype was seen many times. The chain couples TRBV20-1 to TRBJ2-7; 8 bases map to TRBD1. The CDR3 sequence is 14 residues long. Germline-derived CDR1 and CDR2 are DFQATT and SNEGSKA (reference sequence). V shed 2 bases and J 4 bases; nucleotides not matched to a gene: 7. Here the CDR3 DNA reads TGCAGTGCTAGACCCGGGACAGGAAATTACGAGCAGTACTTC. Translated, it gives CSARPGTGNYEQYF.

A word on this clonotype: A junction end diverges from the germline sequence, so it may reflect a read error. V and J are TRBV14 and TRBJ2-1; no clear D gene. This CDR3 is 13 amino acids long. CDR1 SGHDN and CDR2 FVKESK come from the germline V gene. CDR3 coding DNA: TGTGCCAGCAGCCAAGGTCTTAATCTCCGTCAAGTCTTC. This gives the protein CASSQGLNLRQVF.

At least ten counts were recorded for this clonotype. The rearrangement links TRBV5-8 to TRBJ2-1; D not certain. Germline CDR1 is SGHTS and CDR2 is YDEGEE. The CDR3 contains 15 residues. Trimming cost V 2 bases and J 0 bases, with 9 bases left between them. CDR3 nucleotide sequence: TGTGCCAGCAGCTTCGGCGATCTCTCCTACAATGAGCAGTTCTTC. This sequence encodes CASSFGDLSYNEQFF.

Concerning this clonotype itself: Given a much more abundant clone one base away, this may be a read error. The chain has TRBV6-2 or TRBV6-3 and TRBJ1-6, with D unresolved. The germline gives CDR1 MNHEY, CDR2 SVGEGT. This CDR3 has 14 residues. V lost 4 bases, J lost 5 bases, and 9 bases lay in between. CDR3 loop: CASSFAGDNSPLHF. The CDR3 region has the DNA TGTGCCAGCAGTTTTGCTGGGGATAATTCACCCCTCCACTTT.

This clonotype was detected ten times or more. The chain joins TRBV11-3 to TRBJ1-1; no definite D call. With 5 bases removed from V and 1 base from J, the gap between germline ends came to 14 bases. The CDR3 runs 15 residues. CDR1 and CDR2 (germline): SGHNT, YENEEA. The CDR3 sequence is CASSPRDKGNTEAFF. CDR3 nucleotide sequence: TGTGCCAGCAGCCCCCGCGACAAGGGGAACACTGAAGCTTTCTTT.

V is TRBV5-4 and J is TRBJ1-2, with D perhaps TRBD1 (5 bases). Trimming removed 0 bases from V and 1 base from J, with 10 bases in between. This CDR3 has 15 amino acids. Germline-derived CDR1 and CDR2 are SGHNT and YYREEE (reference sequence). The CDR3 spells CASSLETDLNYGYTF. The DNA of the CDR3 is TGTGCCAGCAGCTTGGAGACAGATCTTAACTATGGCTACACCTTC.

At least ten counts were recorded for this clonotype. The V gene is TRBV6-6, the J gene TRBJ2-5; 10 bases agree with TRBD2. Germline assignment: CDR1 MNHNY and CDR2 SVGAGI (reference sequence). Trimming removed 1 base from V and 3 bases from J; junction bases left unmatched: 8. The CDR3 has 17 amino acids. The CDR3 spells CASSYLTGTSVKETQYF. CDR3 DNA sequence: TGTGCCAGCAGTTACTTGACCGGGACTAGCGTCAAAGAGACCCAGTACTTC.

The chain combines TRBV28 with TRBJ2-7; maybe TRBD2 (5 bases). The CDR3 is 14 amino acids. V was shortened by 5 bases and J by 6 bases, with 17 bases between the two germline ends. Germline V CDR1 and CDR2: MDHEN, SYDVKM. CDR3 nucleotide sequence: TGTGCCAGCAGTCCCCCAGGAGGAGATCGCGAGCAGTACTTC. Protein: CASSPPGGDREQYF.

This clonotype came up many times. CDR3 in DNA: TGTGCCAGCAACACTTTTCTAGGGGCCAACGTCCTGACTTTC. Residues: CASNTFLGANVLTF. This rearrangement joins TRBV27 to TRBJ2-6; D unresolved. V was clipped by 7 bases and J by 4 bases, with 11 bases between them. The germline CDR1 and CDR2 sequences are MNHEY and SMNVEV (reference sequence). This CDR3 is built from 14 residues.

This chain connects TRBV28 to TRBJ1-2; the D gene is possibly TRBD1 (5 bases). V was pared by 3 bases and J by 8 bases, with 13 bases between. Germline V gives CDR1 MDHEN, CDR2 SYDVKM. The CDR3 covers 13 residues. The CDR3 protein is CASSLGTWPGYTF. The CDR3 coding sequence is TGTGCCAGCAGTTTGGGGACGTGGCCGGGCTACACCTTC.

V is TRBV10-3 and J is TRBJ2-3; TRBD2 agrees at 11 bases. The CDR3 runs to 14 residues. Trimming took 7 bases from V and 4 from J; bases not matched to a gene: 4. The germline CDR1 and CDR2 sequences are ENHRY and SYGVKD. Here the CDR3 reads CAIKTSGNSDTQYF. DNA of the CDR3: TGTGCCATCAAGACTAGCGGGAATTCAGATACGCAGTATTTT.

This clonotype has just a few counts. The chain uses TRBV12-3 or TRBV12-4 and TRBJ2-3; D unresolved. V lost 3 bases and J 5 bases, leaving 12 bases between the germline ends. The CDR3 totals 14 residues. CDR3: CASSFTHARDTQYF. DNA for the CDR3: TGTGCCAGCAGTTTTACCCACGCTAGAGATACGCAGTATTTT.

Comment on this clonotype: Since a much larger clone is just one base distant, this may be a read error. The V call is TRBV12-3 or TRBV12-4, the J call TRBJ1-2, with D possibly matching TRBD1 (5 bases). The length of the CDR3 is 13 residues. V lost 2 bases and J lost 6, with 10 bases in between. The CDR3 is CASSLQGVHGYTF. The CDR3 coding sequence is TGTGCCAGCAGTTTACAGGGAGTCCATGGCTACACCTTC.

This clonotype has ten or more counts. The chain recombines TRBV10-1 with TRBJ2-2, with 8 bases identical to TRBD2. With V trimmed by 6 bases and J by 5 bases, 2 bases remained unmatched. The germline CDR1 and CDR2 sequences are WNHNN and SYGVQD (reference sequence). The CDR3 covers 13 residues. DNA of the CDR3: TGCGCCAGCAGGGCGGGAGGAACCGGGGAGCTGTTTTTT. It translates to CASRAGGTGELFF.

Only a few counts were recorded for this clonotype. The genes are TRBV25-1 and TRBJ2-7; 9 bases are a match to TRBD2. J was trimmed by 6 bases and V by 3 bases; bases with no gene match: 6. The germline V gene has CDR1 MGHDK and CDR2 SYGVNS. The CDR3 consists of 14 residues. In nucleotides, the CDR3 is TGTGCCAGCAGTGAGGGCGGGAGGGCCGGCGAGCAGTACTTC. This encodes CASSEGGRAGEQYF.